Listed here are 25 T cell receptor beta chains from one sample, sequenced in a study of technical replicates of blood from several donors. Profiling relied on immunoSEQ multiplex PCR, and the TCRdb table lists in-frame clones only, not all of them. Of approximately 79,000 clones listed, around 97% are singletons. The sequenced material came from T cells isolated from PBMCs. The source is a human donor in good health.

This clone was seen only once. The chain combines TRBV27 with TRBJ1-5, with D uncertain. Trimming pared 0 bases from V and 3 bases from J, leaving 6 bases between. Germline CDR1 is MNHEY and CDR2 is SMNVEV (reference sequence). CDR3 length equals 14 residues. CDR3 nucleotides: TGTGCCAGCAGTTTATCCAGTCCCAATCAGCCCCAGCATTTT. It translates to CASSLSSPNQPQHF.

V and J are TRBV4-3 and TRBJ2-5, with TRBD2 matching 7 bases. Germline CDR1 is LGHNA and CDR2 is YSLEER. After removal of 2 bases from V and 2 bases from J, the junction contained 2 bases not matched to a gene. The CDR3 consists of 14 residues. Here the CDR3 DNA reads TGCGCCAGCAGCCAATGGGAGGGACAAGAGACCCAGTACTTC. The encoded protein is CASSQWEGQETQYF.

The CDR3 DNA follows: TGTGCCAGCGCTGGGACTCGCCAAGAGACCCAGTACTTC. Translation: CASAGTRQETQYF. This sequence joins TRBV9 and TRBJ2-5; D might be TRBD2 (6 bases). The CDR3 contains 13 residues. V lost 7 bases and J 1 base, leaving 11 bases between the germline ends. Germline V gene sequence: CDR1 SGDLS, CDR2 YYNGEE. Looking up the rest from reference TRBV9 and TRBJ2-5 gives the full variable domain: DSGVTQTPKHLITATGQRVTLRCSPRSGDLSVYWYQQSLDQGLQFLIQYYNGEERAKGNILERFSAQQFPDLHSELNLSSLELGDSALYFCASAGTRQETQYFGPGTRLLVL.

The chain joins TRBV30 to TRBJ2-7; a possible D gene is TRBD2 (5 bases). CDR1 is GTSNPN, CDR2 SVGIG, per germline (reference sequence). The length of the CDR3 is 13 residues. Between the trimmed V and J ends, which lost 4 bases and 2 bases, there was a span of 12 bases. In DNA, the CDR3 is TGTGCCTGGATGGGAGTGGAAACCTACGAGCAGTACTTC. It is translated as CAWMGVETYEQYF.

The chain combines TRBV4-2 with TRBJ2-3; the match to TRBD2 covers 7 bases. CDR1 LGHNA and CDR2 YNFKEQ come from the germline V gene. CDR3 length equals 18 residues. The V and J ends lost 3 bases and 3 bases, in that order; junction bases with no gene match: 15. The CDR3: CASSHLSPGTTRTDTQYF. The CDR3 DNA reads as TGTGCCAGCAGCCACCTTAGTCCCGGGACTACCAGAACAGATACGCAGTATTTT.

In its sample, this clone was seen once. The rearrangement uses TRBV6-1 and TRBJ1-2; the D gene is possibly TRBD1 (6 bases). V was cut by 8 bases and J by 8 bases, with 18 bases left in between. This CDR3 has 13 residues. The germline V gene encodes CDR1 MNHNS and CDR2 SASEGT. This chain's CDR3 is CASPGINRDGYTF. CDR3 coding DNA: TGTGCCAGCCCCGGGATTAACAGGGACGGCTACACCTTC.

The chain recombines TRBV5-4 with TRBJ2-2, with TRBD1 matching 10 bases. Germline CDR1 is SGHNT and CDR2 is YYREEE (reference sequence). The V and J ends lost 4 bases and 3 bases, in that order; junction bases with no gene match: 3. This CDR3 region has 15 residues. The CDR3 nucleotides read TGTGCCAGCAGCCTCGGGACAGGGGACACCGGGGAGCTGTTTTTT. This translates into CASSLGTGDTGELFF. The full variable domain, with the rest looked up from reference TRBV5-4 and TRBJ2-2, is ETGVTQSPTHLIKTRGQQVTLRCSSQSGHNTVSWYQQALGQGPQFIFQYYREEENGRGNFPPRFSGLQFPNYSSELNVNALELDDSALYLCASSLGTGDTGELFFGEGSRLTVL.

The J gene is TRBJ2-3, the V gene TRBV29-1; no clear D gene. Germline loops: CDR1 SQVTM, CDR2 ANQGSEA. V was trimmed by 0 bases and J by 4 bases, leaving 5 bases between them. The CDR3 length is 12 residues. This CDR3 reads CSVEDLADTQYF. Written as DNA, the CDR3 is TGCAGCGTTGAAGATCTAGCAGATACGCAGTATTTT.

CDR3 bases: TGTGCCAGCAGCTTTACAGGGCCTGGCGAGCAGTACTTC. Translated, it gives CASSFTGPGEQYF. The chain is built from TRBV5-5 and TRBJ2-7; a weak D match, TRBD1 (6 bases). The V gene lost 2 bases and the J gene lost 6 bases, with 12 bases spanning the gap. Germline values: CDR1 SGHKS, CDR2 YYEKEE (reference sequence). This CDR3 comprises 13 residues.

The chain recombines TRBV19 with TRBJ2-4; TRBD2 matches 8 bases. The CDR3 spans 15 residues. Germline assignment: CDR1 LNHDA and CDR2 SQIVND (reference sequence). V lost 6 bases, J lost 9 bases, and 13 bases stayed unmatched. The CDR3 here is CASSPPSGGRGIQYF. CDR3 nucleotides: TGTGCCAGTAGCCCGCCTTCGGGAGGGCGGGGCATTCAGTACTTC.

On this clone: At one boundary the junction diverges from the germline segment, which might be a read error. The identical CDR3 is also encoded by other nucleotide sequences in the sample. V gene TRBV4-2 combines with J gene TRBJ2-7, with 7 bases that match TRBD2. The CDR3 is made up of 16 amino acids. Germline CDR1 is LGHNA and CDR2 is YNFKEQ. This CDR3 reads CASSQVLSRLAAEQYF. The CDR3 coding sequence is TGTGCTAGCAGCCAAGTTCTGTCTCGGCTAGCGGCCGAGCAGTACTTC.

This clone was seen just once. The rearrangement links TRBV28 to TRBJ1-1; the match to TRBD1 covers 7 bases. V lost 6 bases, J lost 0 bases, and 4 bases stayed unmatched. This CDR3 spans 14 amino acids. CDR1 and CDR2 from the germline V gene are MDHEN and SYDVKM. CDR3 sequence reads: CASRRDSLNTEAFF. DNA of the CDR3: TGTGCCAGCAGACGGGACAGTCTGAACACTGAAGCTTTCTTT.

This chain connects TRBV5-1 to TRBJ2-3; TRBD2 matches at 7 bases. Trimming cost V 0 bases and J 4 bases; bases outside gene matches: 8. Looked up from germline, CDR1 is SGHRS and CDR2 is YFSETQ. The CDR3 is 16 residues long. In DNA, the CDR3 is TGCGCCAGCAGCTTGGAGGGAGGGGAATTGGCAGATACGCAGTATTTT. Translating it yields CASSLEGGELADTQYF.

The rearrangement joins TRBV30 to TRBJ2-2; weak D call: TRBD1 (5 bases). Germline V gene data show CDR1 as GTSNPN and CDR2 as SVGIG (reference sequence). The CDR3 contains 17 residues. V gave up 1 base and J gave up 0 bases, with 15 bases separating them. In DNA form, the CDR3 reads TGTGCCTGGAGTGATCTACGGACACTCACGAACACCGGGGAGCTGTTTTTT. Its translation is CAWSDLRTLTNTGELFF.

This CDR3 reads CASSQETAGVIDTQYF. The CDR3 coding sequence is TGCGCCAGCAGCCAAGAAACCGCGGGAGTAATAGATACGCAGTATTTT. V and J are TRBV4-3 and TRBJ2-3; TRBD2 aligns across 7 bases. V shed 0 bases and J 5 bases; nucleotides not matched to a gene: 8. The CDR3 sequence is 16 residues long. Germline CDR1 is LGHNA and CDR2 is YSLEER.

The gene calls are TRBV7-2 and TRBJ1-1; tentatively, D is TRBD1 (6 bases). The CDR3 covers 15 residues. Germline V lookup: CDR1 SGHTA, CDR2 FQGNSA. Trimming took off 1 base at V and 8 bases at J, with 17 bases between the two ends. The CDR3 sequence: CASSLERGGVDEAFF. In DNA form, the CDR3 reads TGTGCCAGCAGCTTAGAAAGGGGGGGCGTCGACGAAGCTTTCTTT.

This clone appeared once. J is TRBJ2-3 and V is TRBV5-1; a weak D match, TRBD2 (6 bases). The CDR3 is 15 amino acids. Germline-derived CDR1 and CDR2 are SGHRS and YFSETQ. The V end lost 1 base, the J end lost 4 bases, and 13 bases lay between the germline ends. CDR3 residues: CASSLNPSSADTQYF. The DNA for the CDR3 is TGCGCCAGCAGCTTGAATCCCTCTAGCGCAGATACGCAGTATTTT. Based on the CDR3 plus reference TRBV5-1 and TRBJ2-3, the full variable domain is KAGVTQTPRYLIKTRGQQVTLSCSPISGHRSVSWYQQTPGQGLQFLFEYFSETQRNKGNFPGRFSGRQFSNSRSEMNVSTLELGDSALYLCASSLNPSSADTQYFGPGTRLTVL.

V is TRBV11-2 and J is TRBJ2-7, with D hard to call. The CDR3 sequence is 13 residues long. V lost 5 bases and J lost 4, with 12 bases in between. Germline V gene sequence: CDR1 SGHAT, CDR2 FQNNGV. This chain's CDR3 is CASSLGARYEQYF. For the CDR3, the DNA is TGTGCCAGCAGCCTAGGAGCTCGGTACGAGCAGTACTTC.

V is TRBV30 and J is TRBJ2-2, with 12 nucleotides matching TRBD2. The V gene's germline CDR1 is GTSNPN and CDR2 SVGIG (reference sequence). CDR3 length equals 19 residues. The CDR3, as DNA: TGTGCTTTGGAAGGACTAGCGGGAAATTTTTTCAAAAAAGCCGGGGAGCTGTTTTTT. It is translated as CALEGLAGNFFKKAGELFF.

The CDR3 DNA reads as TGTGCCAGCAGTTACACGAGGCTGAACGAGCAGTTCTTC. Protein product: CASSYTRLNEQFF. The V call is TRBV6-5, the J call TRBJ2-1, with D unclear. The CDR3 loop spans 13 amino acids. CDR1 is MNHEY, CDR2 SVGAGI, per germline. The V and J ends lost 2 bases and 10 bases respectively, with 12 bases between them.

The CDR3 sequence: CASSPGQGIQTQYF. DNA of the CDR3: TGTGCCAGCAGCCCCGGACAGGGCATTCAGACCCAGTACTTC. J is TRBJ2-5 and V is TRBV7-9; 8 nucleotides agree with TRBD1. The CDR3 runs to 14 residues. Germline CDR1 and CDR2: SEHNR and FQNEAQ (reference sequence). With V trimmed by 5 bases and J by 6 bases, 8 bases remained unmatched.

This sequence joins TRBV28 and TRBJ1-5, with D perhaps TRBD1 (6 bases). Germline V CDR1 and CDR2: MDHEN, SYDVKM. Between the trimmed V and J ends, which lost 6 bases and 4 bases, there was a span of 16 bases. This CDR3 has 15 residues. CDR3 residues: CASRVGPGVNQPQHF. In DNA, the CDR3 is TGTGCCAGCAGAGTAGGTCCAGGGGTAAATCAGCCCCAGCATTTT. Complete variable domain (other parts from reference TRBV28 and TRBJ1-5): DVKVTQSSRYLVKRTGEKVFLECVQDMDHENMFWYRQDPGLGLRLIYFSYDVKMKEKGDIPEGYSVSREKKERFSLILESASTNQTSMYLCASRVGPGVNQPQHFGDGTRLSIL.

The chain has TRBV4-3 and TRBJ2-7; perhaps TRBD2 as D (5 bases). Germline CDR1 LGHNA, CDR2 YSLEER. The V and J ends lost 1 base and 5 bases respectively, with 18 bases between them. This CDR3 has 16 residues. CDR3 region: CASSQVWRREIDEQYF. The DNA for the CDR3 is TGCGCCAGCAGCCAAGTTTGGAGAAGGGAGATTGACGAGCAGTACTTC.

This chain uses TRBV4-2 with TRBJ1-2; D gene ambiguous. Trimming cost V 7 bases and J 5 bases, with 17 bases left between them. This CDR3 spans 14 amino acids. The germline CDR1 and CDR2 sequences are LGHNA and YNFKEQ. CDR3 DNA: TGTGCCAGCACCATATCGTTGGGAGGGTATGGCTACACCTTC. It translates to CASTISLGGYGYTF.

This chain connects TRBV29-1 to TRBJ1-1, with 9 bases matching TRBD1. The germline CDR1 and CDR2 sequences are SQVTM and ANQGSEA. The CDR3 runs to 12 residues. The junction had 5 bases not matched to a gene; V was cut back by 8 bases and J by 4 bases. Here the CDR3 DNA reads TGCAGCATACGACAGGGGGGCACTGAAGCTTTCTTT. Protein: CSIRQGGTEAFF.